A single sample is the source of the 22 T cell receptor beta chains below, sequenced in a study of cytomegalovirus exposure and HLA in healthy donors. The repertoire was sequenced with immunoSEQ multiplex PCR; TCRdb's copy has only in-frame clones and lacks some. In the table there are more than 300,000 clones, more than 80% of which are singletons. Sequencing used PBMCs. The source of these receptors is a young woman in good health and CMV-seronegative.

The gene calls are TRBV2 and TRBJ2-1; 10 bases are a match to TRBD2. The trim removed 9 bases at V and 0 bases at J, leaving 14 bases unmatched. This CDR3 region has 18 residues. Germline-derived CDR1 and CDR2 are SNHLY and FYNNEI. The CDR3 DNA follows: TGTGCCAGGGGGGGATGGGCTAGCGGGAGAGGCTCCTACAATGAGCAGTTCTTC. Translating gives CARGGWASGRGSYNEQFF.

The V gene is TRBV4-2, the J gene TRBJ2-3; D is uncertain. The CDR3 runs 13 residues. Trimming cost V 5 bases and J 3 bases, with 9 bases left between them. Looked up from germline, CDR1 is LGHNA and CDR2 is YNFKEQ. The CDR3: CASSAQRTDTQYF. DNA of the CDR3: TGTGCCAGCAGCGCCCAGAGGACAGATACGCAGTATTTT.

The chain links TRBV19 to TRBJ2-4; 9 bases are a match to TRBD2. This CDR3 is built from 17 residues. The J segment lost 0 bases and the V segment lost 7 bases, leaving 10 bases of the junction unmatched. In germline, CDR1 is LNHDA, CDR2 SQIVND (reference sequence). The CDR3 here is CASKQVAGVVAKNIQYF. CDR3 coding DNA: TGTGCCAGTAAGCAGGTAGCGGGAGTAGTAGCCAAAAACATTCAGTACTTC.

The gene calls are TRBV6-6 and TRBJ2-7; possible D gene TRBD1, 5 bases. V was pared by 2 bases and J by 1 base, with 9 bases between. Looked up from germline, CDR1 is MNHNY and CDR2 is SVGAGI (reference sequence). The CDR3 is made up of 14 amino acids. CDR3 region: CASSYVQASYEQYF. The CDR3 nucleotides read TGTGCCAGCAGTTACGTACAGGCATCCTACGAGCAGTACTTC.

The chain couples TRBV2 to TRBJ2-5; D call uncertain. Per germline, CDR1 SNHLY and CDR2 FYNNEI. CDR3 size: 12 residues. V shed 6 bases and J shed 5 bases, with 10 bases lying between them. CDR3 DNA sequence: TGTGCCAGCAGGATCAAACTGGAGACCCAGTACTTC. It is translated as CASRIKLETQYF.

V is TRBV2 and J is TRBJ1-4, with 8 positions matching TRBD1. In germline, CDR1 is SNHLY, CDR2 FYNNEI. V was pared by 3 bases and J by 5 bases, with 8 bases of the junction left unmatched. The CDR3 has 16 amino acids. CDR3 coding DNA: TGTGCCAGCAGTGATATTGGACAGGGCAGAAATGAAAAACTGTTTTTT. It translates to CASSDIGQGRNEKLFF.

This clone showed up just once. CDR3 region: CASSFPWTVGEQYF. The CDR3 DNA reads TGTGCCAGCAGCTTCCCCTGGACAGTAGGGGAGCAGTACTTC. The chain recombines TRBV11-2 with TRBJ2-7; TRBD1 is a possible D gene (6 bases). Looked up from germline, CDR1 is SGHAT and CDR2 is FQNNGV. CDR3 length: 14 amino acids. Trimming took off 3 bases at V and 7 bases at J, with 16 bases between the two ends.

This chain joins TRBV4-3 and TRBJ1-1; tentative D call: TRBD1 (5 bases). CDR1 is LGHNA, CDR2 YSLEER, per germline. V dropped 1 base and J dropped 4 bases, with 13 bases sitting between them. The length of the CDR3 is 15 residues. CDR3 protein: CASSQAWGGSTEAFF. In nucleotides, the CDR3 is TGCGCCAGCAGCCAAGCCTGGGGGGGGAGCACTGAAGCTTTCTTT.

V is TRBV7-8 and J is TRBJ2-7; 7 bases are shared with TRBD1. The CDR3 runs to 17 residues. Trimming at V came to 5 bases and at J to 2 bases, leaving 15 bases not matched to a gene. CDR1 and CDR2 (germline): SGHVS, FQNEAQ. In DNA, the CDR3 is TGTGCCAGCAGCCTAATGGGTAGAGGGGGCTACCCCTACGAGCAGTACTTC. Its protein is CASSLMGRGGYPYEQYF.

The chain employs TRBV7-9 and TRBJ2-7; TRBD2 aligns across 9 bases. This CDR3 has 19 amino acids. Germline trimming cut 6 bases from V and 1 base from J; bases unmatched to any gene: 19. CDR1 is SEHNR and CDR2 is FQNEAQ in the germline V gene (reference sequence). CDR3 coding DNA: TGTGCCAGCAGGGGCACACGGGGACGGGAGACTAGCGGTTCCTACGAGCAGTACTTC. It specifies CASRGTRGRETSGSYEQYF.

The rearrangement joins TRBV5-4 to TRBJ1-1; D is undetermined. Between the trimmed V and J ends, which lost 0 bases and 1 base, there was a span of 13 bases. Looked up from germline, CDR1 is SGHNT and CDR2 is YYREEE (reference sequence). CDR3 length: 16 amino acids. This chain's CDR3 is CASSLEEEAPNTEAFF. The CDR3 region has the DNA TGTGCCAGCAGCTTGGAAGAAGAGGCGCCGAACACTGAAGCTTTCTTT.

The rearrangement links TRBV4-2 to TRBJ1-2, with 7 bases that match TRBD1. The J segment lost 8 bases and the V segment lost 4 bases, leaving 13 bases of the junction unmatched. The length of the CDR3 is 15 residues. In germline, CDR1 is LGHNA, CDR2 YNFKEQ. The CDR3 sequence is CASSPARQGSDGYTF. CDR3 sequence (DNA): TGTGCCAGCAGCCCGGCCCGACAGGGAAGCGACGGCTACACCTTC.

V is TRBV4-2 and J is TRBJ2-7, with TRBD2 matching over 9 bases. The CDR3 is made up of 14 amino acids. V was clipped by 8 bases and J by 4 bases; unmatched bases: 9. Germline assignment: CDR1 LGHNA and CDR2 YNFKEQ. The DNA for the CDR3 is TGTGCCAGCTCCCAGACTAGCGGTTTGTACGAGCAGTACTTC. It specifies CASSQTSGLYEQYF.

V gene TRBV10-3 combines with J gene TRBJ1-2, with 7 bases lining up with TRBD1. Trimming took 3 bases from V and 2 from J; bases not matched to a gene: 9. CDR3 size: 16 residues. Germline-derived CDR1 and CDR2 are ENHRY and SYGVKD. The CDR3 coding sequence is TGTGCCATCAGTGACCGTATTGGAGGGGGCAACTATGGCTACACCTTC. Translated, it gives CAISDRIGGGNYGYTF.

The rearrangement links TRBV5-4 to TRBJ1-1; the D is unclear. V was shortened by 4 bases and J by 0 bases, with 10 bases between the two germline ends. The CDR3 consists of 14 residues. Germline loops: CDR1 SGHNT, CDR2 YYREEE (reference sequence). CDR3 residues: CASSPREVNTEAFF. CDR3 coding DNA: TGTGCCAGCAGCCCGAGGGAGGTGAACACTGAAGCTTTCTTT.

J is TRBJ2-1 and V is TRBV27; 13 nucleotides match TRBD2. The trim removed 6 bases at V and 8 bases at J, leaving 4 bases unmatched. CDR1 is MNHEY, CDR2 SMNVEV, per germline (reference sequence). The CDR3 covers 14 residues. The CDR3 nucleotides read TGTGCCAGCAGCCGACTAGCGGGAGGTCATGAGCAGTTCTTC. It translates to CASSRLAGGHEQFF.

The chain joins TRBV6-5 to TRBJ2-2, with 8 bases fitting TRBD1. Germline trimming cut 4 bases from V and 6 bases from J; bases unmatched to any gene: 4. There are 14 residues in the CDR3. Germline V gives CDR1 MNHEY, CDR2 SVGAGI. CDR3 bases: TGTGCCAGCAGTTCCCCAGGGGGCGCCGGGGAGCTGTTTTTT. It yields the protein CASSSPGGAGELFF.

V usage is TRBV30 and J usage is TRBJ2-1, with D perhaps TRBD2 (6 bases). This CDR3 has 16 residues. V was pared by 0 bases and J by 4 bases, with 16 bases between. Germline V gene sequence: CDR1 GTSNPN, CDR2 SVGIG (reference sequence). This CDR3 reads CAWSVPTSGGYNEQFF. CDR3 nucleotide sequence: TGTGCCTGGAGTGTCCCGACATCTGGGGGGTACAATGAGCAGTTCTTC.

The chain uses TRBV7-9 and TRBJ2-2, with 7 bases lining up with TRBD2. Trimming cost V 4 bases and J 5 bases; bases outside gene matches: 4. The CDR3 contains 14 residues. Germline V gene data show CDR1 as SEHNR and CDR2 as FQNEAQ (reference sequence). The CDR3 loop is CASSSGRETGELFF. The CDR3 nucleotides are TGTGCCAGCAGCTCAGGGAGGGAAACCGGGGAGCTGTTTTTT.

This clone was detected ten times or more. The chain couples TRBV29-1 to TRBJ1-1; D not certain. The CDR3 is made up of 11 amino acids. Trimming removed 0 bases from V and 11 bases from J, with 10 bases in between. The germline gives CDR1 SQVTM, CDR2 ANQGSEA. DNA of the CDR3: TGCAGCGTTGAAGATGGGAGGGAGGCTTTCTTT. Its translation: CSVEDGREAFF.

V usage is TRBV4-3 and J usage is TRBJ1-2; 10 bases line up with TRBD1. The CDR3 length is 16 residues. J gave up 7 bases and V 1 base, and 9 bases lay outside the gene matches. CDR1 LGHNA and CDR2 YSLEER come from the germline V gene. CDR3 loop: CASSQGRGTGVRGYTF. The DNA for the CDR3 is TGCGCCAGCAGCCAAGGGAGGGGGACAGGGGTGCGTGGCTACACCTTC.

This clone was observed a handful of times. V usage is TRBV5-1 and J usage is TRBJ2-3, with 10 bases that match TRBD2. V was pared by 5 bases and J by 0 bases, with 3 bases of the junction left unmatched. Germline assignment: CDR1 SGHRS and CDR2 YFSETQ. CDR3 length equals 15 residues. DNA of the CDR3: TGCGCCAGCAGTCGGACTAGCGGAAGCACAGATACGCAGTATTTT. Its translation is CASSRTSGSTDTQYF.